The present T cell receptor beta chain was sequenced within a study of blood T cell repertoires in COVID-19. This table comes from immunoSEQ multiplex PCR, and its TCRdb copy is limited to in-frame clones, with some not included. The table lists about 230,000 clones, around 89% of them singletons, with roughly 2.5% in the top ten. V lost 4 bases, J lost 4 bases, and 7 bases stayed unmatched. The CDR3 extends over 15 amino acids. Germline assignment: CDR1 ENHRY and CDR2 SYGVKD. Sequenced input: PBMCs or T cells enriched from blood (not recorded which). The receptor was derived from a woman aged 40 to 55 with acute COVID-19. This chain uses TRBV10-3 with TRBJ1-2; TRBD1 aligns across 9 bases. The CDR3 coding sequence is TGTGCCATCAGTGTGGACAGGGGATTGGGCTATGGCTACACCTTC. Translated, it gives CAISVDRGLGYGYTF.